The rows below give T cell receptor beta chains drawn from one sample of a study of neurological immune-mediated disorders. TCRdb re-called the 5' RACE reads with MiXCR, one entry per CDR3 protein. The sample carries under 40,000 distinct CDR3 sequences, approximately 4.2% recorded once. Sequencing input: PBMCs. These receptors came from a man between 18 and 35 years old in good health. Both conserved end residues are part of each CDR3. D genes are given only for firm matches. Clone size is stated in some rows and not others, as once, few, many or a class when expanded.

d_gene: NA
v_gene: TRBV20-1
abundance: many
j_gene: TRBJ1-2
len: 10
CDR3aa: CSARGLPYTF
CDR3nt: TGCAGTGCGAGGGGTCTGCCCTACACCTTC

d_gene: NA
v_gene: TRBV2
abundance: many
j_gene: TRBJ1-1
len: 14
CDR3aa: CASRARGAVAEAFF
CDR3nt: TGTGCCAGCAGGGCACGGGGAGCGGTTGCTGAAGCTTTCTTT

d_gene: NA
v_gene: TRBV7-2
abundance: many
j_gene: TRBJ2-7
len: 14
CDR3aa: CASSLGGGPSEQYF
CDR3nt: TGTGCCAGCAGCTTGGGAGGGGGGCCATCCGAGCAGTACTTC

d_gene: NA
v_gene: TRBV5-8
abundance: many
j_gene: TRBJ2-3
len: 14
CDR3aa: CASSFLTSTDTQYF
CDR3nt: TGTGCCAGCAGCTTCCTAACTAGCACAGATACGCAGTATTTT

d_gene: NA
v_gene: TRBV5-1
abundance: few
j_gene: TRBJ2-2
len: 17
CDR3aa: CASSLSAQPGEAGELFF
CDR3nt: TGCGCCAGCAGCTTGTCGGCGCAGCCCGGTGAGGCCGGGGAGCTGTTTTTT

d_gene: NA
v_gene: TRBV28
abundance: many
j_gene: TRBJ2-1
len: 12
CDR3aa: CASSSTHNEQFF
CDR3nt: TGTGCCAGCAGTTCAACGCACAATGAGCAGTTCTTC

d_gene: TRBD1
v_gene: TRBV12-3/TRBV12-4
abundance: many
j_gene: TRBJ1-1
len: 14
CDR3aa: CASSRPDRDTEAFF
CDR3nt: TGTGCCAGCAGCCGACCGGACAGGGACACTGAAGCTTTCTTT

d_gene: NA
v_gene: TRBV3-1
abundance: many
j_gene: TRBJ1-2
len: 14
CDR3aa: CASSQEGRSYGYTF
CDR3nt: TGTGCCAGCAGCCAAGAGGGGAGGAGCTATGGCTACACCTTC

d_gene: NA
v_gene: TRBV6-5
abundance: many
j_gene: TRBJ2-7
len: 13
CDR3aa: CASSGAPGYEQYF
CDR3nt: TGTGCCAGCAGTGGGGCCCCTGGGTACGAGCAGTACTTC

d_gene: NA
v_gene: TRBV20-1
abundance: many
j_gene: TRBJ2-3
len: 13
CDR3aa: CSATRQGGDTQYF
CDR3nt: TGCAGTGCTACGAGGCAGGGTGGAGATACGCAGTATTTT

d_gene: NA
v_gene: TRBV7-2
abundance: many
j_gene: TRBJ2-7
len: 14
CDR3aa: CASSLLASSYEQYF
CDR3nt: TGTGCCAGCAGCTTACTTGCATCAAGCTACGAGCAGTACTTC

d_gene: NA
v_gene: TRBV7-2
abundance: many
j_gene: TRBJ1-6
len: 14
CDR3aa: CASSLGRINSPLHF
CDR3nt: TGTGCCAGCAGCTTAGGGAGGATAAATTCACCCCTCCACTTT

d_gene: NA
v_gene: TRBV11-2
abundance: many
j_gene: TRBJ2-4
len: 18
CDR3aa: CASSSRGTSLLAKNIQYF
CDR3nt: TGTGCCAGCAGCTCAAGAGGGACTTCTCTACTAGCCAAAAACATTCAGTACTTC

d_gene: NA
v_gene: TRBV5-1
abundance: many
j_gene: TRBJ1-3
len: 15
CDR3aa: CASSLAETSGNTIYF
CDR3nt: TGCGCCAGCAGCTTGGCCGAAACCTCTGGAAACACCATATATTTT

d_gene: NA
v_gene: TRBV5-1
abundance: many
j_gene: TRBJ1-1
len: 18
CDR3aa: CASSPGLKVESRRTEAFF
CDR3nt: TGCGCCAGCAGCCCGGGGTTGAAGGTCGAATCAAGGCGCACTGAAGCTTTCTTT

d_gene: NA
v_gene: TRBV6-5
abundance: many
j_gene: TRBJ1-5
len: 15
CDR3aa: CASSPDTHGNQPQHF
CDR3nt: TGTGCCAGCAGTCCCGACACCCACGGGAATCAGCCCCAGCATTTT

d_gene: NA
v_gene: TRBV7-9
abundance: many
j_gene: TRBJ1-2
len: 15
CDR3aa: CASRTGMVLEDGYTF
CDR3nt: TGTGCCAGTCGCACAGGGATGGTCTTGGAGGATGGCTACACCTTC

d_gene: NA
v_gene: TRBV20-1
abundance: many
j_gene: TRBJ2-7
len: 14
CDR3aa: CSARPENAGYEQYF
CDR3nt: TGCAGTGCTAGACCCGAAAATGCAGGCTACGAGCAGTACTTC

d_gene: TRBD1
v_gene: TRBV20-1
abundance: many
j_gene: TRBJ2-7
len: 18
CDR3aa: CSAVPGQGEFGVPYEQYF
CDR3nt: TGCAGTGCTGTCCCGGGACAGGGGGAATTCGGTGTTCCCTACGAGCAGTACTTC

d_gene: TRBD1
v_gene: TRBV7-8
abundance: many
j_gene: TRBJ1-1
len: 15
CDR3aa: CASSLVGTENTEAFF
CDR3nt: TGTGCCAGCAGCTTAGTTGGGACAGAGAACACTGAAGCTTTCTTT

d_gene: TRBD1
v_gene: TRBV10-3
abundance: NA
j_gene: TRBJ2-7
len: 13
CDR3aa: CAIARDRHYEKYF
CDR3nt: TGTGCCATCGCCCGGGACAGACACTACGAGAAGTACTTC

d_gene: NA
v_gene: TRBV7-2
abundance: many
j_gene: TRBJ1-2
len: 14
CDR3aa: CASSPARPEGGYTF
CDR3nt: TGTGCCAGCAGCCCCGCGAGGCCGGAGGGTGGCTACACCTTC

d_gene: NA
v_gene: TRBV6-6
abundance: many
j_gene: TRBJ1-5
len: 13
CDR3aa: CASRQGINQPQHF
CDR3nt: TGTGCCAGCAGACAGGGTATCAATCAGCCCCAGCATTTT

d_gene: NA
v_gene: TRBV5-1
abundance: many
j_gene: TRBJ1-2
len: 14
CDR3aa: CASSSTTGGVGYTF
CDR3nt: TGCGCCAGCAGCTCGACGACGGGAGGGGTTGGCTACACCTTC

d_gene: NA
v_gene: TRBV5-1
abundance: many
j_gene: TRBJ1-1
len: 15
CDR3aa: CASSQAPGMNTEAFF
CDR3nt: TGCGCCAGCAGTCAGGCCCCCGGGATGAACACTGAAGCTTTCTTT

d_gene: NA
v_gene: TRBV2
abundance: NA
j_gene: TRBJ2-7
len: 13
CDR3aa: CASSGLLNNEQYF
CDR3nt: TGTGCCAGCAGCGGACTCCTGAACAACGAGCAGTACTTC

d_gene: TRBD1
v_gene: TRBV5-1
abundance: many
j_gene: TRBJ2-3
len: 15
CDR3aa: CASSPGDRTADTQYF
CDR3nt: TGCGCCAGCAGCCCCGGGGACAGGACAGCAGATACGCAGTATTTT

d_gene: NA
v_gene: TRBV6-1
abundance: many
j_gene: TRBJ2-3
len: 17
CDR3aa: CASSEVAVSTSTDTQYF
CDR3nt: TGTGCCAGCAGTGAAGTCGCAGTTTCGACTAGCACAGATACGCAGTATTTT

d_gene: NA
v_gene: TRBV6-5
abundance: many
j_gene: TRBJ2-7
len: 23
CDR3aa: CASSQDRNLRAVLRAGPLGEQYF
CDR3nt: NA

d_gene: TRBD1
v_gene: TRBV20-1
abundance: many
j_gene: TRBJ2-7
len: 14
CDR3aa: CSAEPGDRGYEQYF
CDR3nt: TGCAGTGCGGAACCGGGGGACAGGGGCTACGAGCAGTACTTC

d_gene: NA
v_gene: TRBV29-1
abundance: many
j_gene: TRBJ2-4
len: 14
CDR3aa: CSVVQNPAANIQYF
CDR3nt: TGCAGCGTGGTCCAGAATCCAGCAGCAAACATTCAGTACTTC

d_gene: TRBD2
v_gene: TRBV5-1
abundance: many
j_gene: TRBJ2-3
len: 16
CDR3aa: CASSLGNSGAHGTQYF
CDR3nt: TGCGCCAGCAGCTTGGGTAATAGCGGGGCACACGGTACGCAGTATTTT

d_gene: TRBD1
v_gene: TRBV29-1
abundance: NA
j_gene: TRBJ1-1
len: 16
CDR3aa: CSVAGTGGGLNTEAFF
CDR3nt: TGCAGCGTGGCCGGGACAGGGGGCGGCCTGAACACTGAAGCTTTCTTT

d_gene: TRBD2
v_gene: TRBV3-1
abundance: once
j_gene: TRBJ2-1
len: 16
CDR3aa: CASSQRAGGPRGNEQF
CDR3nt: TGTGCCAGCAGCCAAAGGGCGGGGGGGCCACGTGGCAATGAGCAGTTC

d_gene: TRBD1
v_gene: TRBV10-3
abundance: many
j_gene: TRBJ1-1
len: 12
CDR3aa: CAIRGQGTEAFF
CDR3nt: TGTGCCATCAGGGGACAGGGCACTGAAGCTTTCTTT

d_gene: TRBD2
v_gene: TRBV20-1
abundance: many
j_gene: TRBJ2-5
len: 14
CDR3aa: CSASPSGTKETQYF
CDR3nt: TGCAGTGCTAGTCCTAGCGGAACTAAAGAGACCCAGTACTTC

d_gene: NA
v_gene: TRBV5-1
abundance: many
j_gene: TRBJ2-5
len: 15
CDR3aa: CASSLGLGAQETQYF
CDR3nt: TGCGCCAGCAGCTTGGGCCTTGGAGCCCAAGAGACCCAGTACTTC

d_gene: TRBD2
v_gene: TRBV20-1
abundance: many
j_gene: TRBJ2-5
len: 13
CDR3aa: CSAKLAGQETQYF
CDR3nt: TGCAGTGCTAAACTAGCGGGGCAAGAGACCCAGTACTTC

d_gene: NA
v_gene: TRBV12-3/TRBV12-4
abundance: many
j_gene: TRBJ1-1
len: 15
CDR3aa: CASSGDPGILAEAFF
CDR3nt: TGTGCCAGCAGTGGGGACCCAGGGATACTGGCTGAAGCTTTCTTT

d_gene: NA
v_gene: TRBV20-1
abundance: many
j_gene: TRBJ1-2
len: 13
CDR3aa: CSGYFGRNYGYTF
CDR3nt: TGCAGTGGATATTTCGGGAGAAACTATGGCTACACCTTC

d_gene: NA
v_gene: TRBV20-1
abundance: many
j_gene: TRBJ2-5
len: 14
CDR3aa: CSARRPEFSETQYF
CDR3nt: TGCAGTGCTAGAAGGCCCGAGTTTAGCGAGACCCAGTACTTC

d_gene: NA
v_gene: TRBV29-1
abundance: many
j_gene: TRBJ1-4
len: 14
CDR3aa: CSVAGAVGNEKLFF
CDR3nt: TGCAGCGTCGCAGGGGCTGTGGGTAATGAAAAACTGTTTTTT

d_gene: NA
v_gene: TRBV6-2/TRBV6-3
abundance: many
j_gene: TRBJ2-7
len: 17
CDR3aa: CASSYSIAGSPSYEQYF
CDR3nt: TGTGCCAGCAGTTACTCGATTGCAGGGTCGCCCTCCTACGAGCAGTACTTC

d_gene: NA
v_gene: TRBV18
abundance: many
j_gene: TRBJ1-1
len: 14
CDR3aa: CASSPPGGNTEAFF
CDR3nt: TGTGCCAGCTCACCACCGGGAGGGAACACTGAAGCTTTCTTT

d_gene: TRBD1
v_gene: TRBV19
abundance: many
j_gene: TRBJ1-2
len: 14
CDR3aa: CASSNQFGQGGYTF
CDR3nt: TGTGCCAGTAGTAACCAATTCGGACAGGGAGGCTACACCTTC

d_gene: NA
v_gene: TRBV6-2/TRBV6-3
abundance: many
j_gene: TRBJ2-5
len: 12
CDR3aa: CASSTRGETQYF
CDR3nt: TGTGCCAGTTCGACTAGAGGGGAGACCCAGTACTTC

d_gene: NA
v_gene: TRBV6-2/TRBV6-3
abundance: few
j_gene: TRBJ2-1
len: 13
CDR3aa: CASSGTDRGEQFF
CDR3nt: TGTGCCAGCAGCGGAACAGACAGAGGAGAGCAGTTCTTC

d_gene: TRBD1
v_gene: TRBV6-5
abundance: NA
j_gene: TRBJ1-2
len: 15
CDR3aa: CASSQPGQGSGGYTF
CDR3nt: TGTGCCAGCAGCCAGCCGGGACAGGGGTCGGGTGGCTACACCTTC

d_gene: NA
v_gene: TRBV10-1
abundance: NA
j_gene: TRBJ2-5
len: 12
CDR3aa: CASSGTGRAQYF
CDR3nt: TGCGCCAGCAGTGGAACAGGGAGGGCCCAGTACTTC

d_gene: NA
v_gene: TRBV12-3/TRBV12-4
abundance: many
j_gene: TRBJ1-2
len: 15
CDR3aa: CASSRGYGVNYGYTF
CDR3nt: TGTGCCAGCAGTCGTGGCTACGGGGTTAACTATGGCTACACCTTC

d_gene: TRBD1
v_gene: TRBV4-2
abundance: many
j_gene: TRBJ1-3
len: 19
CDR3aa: CASSRRDRATPSSGNTIYF
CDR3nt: TGTGCCAGCAGCCGACGGGACAGGGCAACGCCGAGCTCTGGAAACACCATATATTTT

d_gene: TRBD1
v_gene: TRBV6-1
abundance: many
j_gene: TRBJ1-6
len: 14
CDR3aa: CASRPPGQYSPLHF
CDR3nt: TGTGCCAGCAGACCCCCGGGACAGTATTCACCCCTCCACTTT

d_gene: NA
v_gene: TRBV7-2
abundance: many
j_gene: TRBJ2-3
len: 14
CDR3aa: CASSPLGRTDTQYF
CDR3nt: TGTGCCAGCAGCCCCCTAGGCCGCACAGATACGCAGTATTTT

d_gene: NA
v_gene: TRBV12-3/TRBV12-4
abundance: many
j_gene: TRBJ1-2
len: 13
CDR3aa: CASSLQGSGGYTF
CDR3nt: TGTGCCAGCAGTCTCCAGGGATCTGGGGGCTACACCTTC

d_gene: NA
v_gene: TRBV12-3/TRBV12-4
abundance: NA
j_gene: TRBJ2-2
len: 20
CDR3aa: CASSSSGANVLTFGAGELFF
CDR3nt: NA

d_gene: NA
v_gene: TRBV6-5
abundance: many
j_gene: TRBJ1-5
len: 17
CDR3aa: CASSYGTPQGSNQPQHF
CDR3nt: TGTGCCAGCAGTTACGGGACCCCGCAAGGCAGCAATCAGCCCCAGCATTTT

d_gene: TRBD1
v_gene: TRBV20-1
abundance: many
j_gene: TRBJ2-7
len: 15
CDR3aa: CSASFPPGGWYEQYF
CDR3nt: TGCAGTGCTAGTTTTCCGCCAGGGGGCTGGTACGAGCAGTACTTC